This T cell receptor beta chain comes out of a study of preoperative IRX-2 immunotherapy in early breast cancer. Assay: immunoSEQ multiplex PCR; the TCRdb copy retains only in-frame clones and omits some. The sample consists of some 5,900 clones, roughly 68% of them appearing once. This clone appeared once. This CDR3 has 12 amino acids. V lost 11 bases and J lost 0, with 10 bases in between. Germline CDR1 MDHEN, CDR2 SYDVKM. Regarding treatment: preoperative locoregional IRX-2 cytokine immunotherapy. The material sequenced was tumor tissue, taken before IRX-2 immunotherapy. This chain links TRBV28 with TRBJ1-1; D uncertain. This TCR came from a human donor with breast cancer. This chain's CDR3 is CASLNMNTEAFF. CDR3 nucleotide sequence: TGTGCCTCCCTAAACATGAACACTGAAGCTTTCTTT. The complete variable domain, with remaining parts taken from reference TRBV28 and TRBJ1-1, reads DVKVTQSSRYLVKRTGEKVFLECVQDMDHENMFWYRQDPGLGLRLIYFSYDVKMKEKGDIPEGYSVSREKKERFSLILESASTNQTSMYLCASLNMNTEAFFGQGTRLTVV.